This TCR beta chain is drawn from a study of T cells in Graves' hyperthyroidism and ophthalmopathy. The table lists this clonotype with many counts. Amplified TCR beta CDR3 regions came from RNA transcripts. First-round RT-PCR with HTBI primers amplified the TCR CDR3 region. TCRdb processed the multiplex PCR reads anew with MiXCR; each CDR3 protein has one entry. The data show 450,000 to 600,000 distinct CDR3 sequences, approximately 15% seen once. V lost 4 bases and J lost 8; bases outside the gene matches: 5. CDR1 is DFQATT and CDR2 is SNEGSKA in the germline V gene (reference sequence). The CDR3 spans 13 residues. In making diagnoses, clinical symptoms, serum thyroxine and TRAb, thyroid ultrasound and orbital computed tomography were all used.

The chain combines TRBV20-1 with TRBJ1-4; 9 bases match TRBD1. The receptor was isolated from a woman between 40 and 55 years old with Graves' hyperthyroidism. Sequencing was performed on blood. In nucleotides, the CDR3 is TGCAGTGCTATGGGACAGGGCAACGAAAAACTGTTTTTT. As protein: CSAMGQGNEKLFF.